The 3 T cell receptor beta chains given below trace back to one sample, sequenced in a study of cytomegalovirus exposure and HLA in healthy donors (dated by TCRdb to about 2017). Library generation was performed with the immunoSEQ multiplex PCR assay. A mixture of 60 forward primers for TCR Vbeta segments and 13 reverse primers for TCR Jbeta segments was used in the multiplex PCR. Held by TCRdb, this immuneACCESS table contains in-frame sequences only and omits some clones. Under half of the omission traces to an unresolved V gene where checked; the cause of the rest is unknown. The sample yields 30,000 to 40,000 clones; almost 70% were counted once. Of the sample, around 3.9% is held by the ten largest clones. The specimen sequenced was PBMCs. The receptors here all came from a middle-aged man in good health and CMV-seronegative.

The chain is built from TRBV7-2 and TRBJ2-1; maybe TRBD2 (6 bases). With 4 bases removed from V and 8 bases from J, the gap between germline ends came to 18 bases. The length of the CDR3 is 15 residues. Germline CDR1 and CDR2: SGHTA and FQGNSA. DNA of the CDR3: TGTGCCAGCAGCTCTAGGGCGGGATCGGACGATGAGCAGTTCTTC. Protein product: CASSSRAGSDDEQFF.

The V gene is TRBV30, the J gene TRBJ1-6; D is unresolved. CDR1 is GTSNPN, CDR2 SVGIG, per germline (reference sequence). This CDR3 comprises 13 residues. Trimming left V 3 bases short and J 7 bases short, with 10 bases between. DNA of the CDR3: TGTGCCTGGAGCCTACTGGGCAATTCACCCCTCCACTTT. Its protein is CAWSLLGNSPLHF.

This clone was seen a handful of times. The V gene is TRBV6-5, the J gene TRBJ2-1; the match to TRBD1 covers 10 bases. This CDR3 is built from 15 residues. Trimming removed 5 bases from V and 12 bases from J; junction bases left unmatched: 13. Germline CDR1 reads MNHEY; CDR2 reads SVGAGI. The CDR3, as DNA: TGTGCCAGCAGTATTTCGACAGGGGGCGAAGTCAGGCAGTTCTTC. Encoded protein: CASSISTGGEVRQFF.